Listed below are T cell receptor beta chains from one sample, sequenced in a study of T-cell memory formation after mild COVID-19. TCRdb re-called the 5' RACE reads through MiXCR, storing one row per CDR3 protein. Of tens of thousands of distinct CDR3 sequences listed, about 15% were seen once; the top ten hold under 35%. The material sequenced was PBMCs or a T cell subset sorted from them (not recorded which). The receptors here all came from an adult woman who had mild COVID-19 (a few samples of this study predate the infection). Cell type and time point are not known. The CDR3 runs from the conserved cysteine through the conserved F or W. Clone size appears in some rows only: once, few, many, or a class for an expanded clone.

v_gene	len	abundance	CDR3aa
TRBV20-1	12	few	CSARTGVDEQFF
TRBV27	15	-	CASSDVGTSQETQYF
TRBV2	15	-	CASSERDRRQETQYF
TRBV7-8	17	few	CASNHRPTGAGANVLTF
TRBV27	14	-	CASKSATGNSPIHF
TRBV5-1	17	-	CASSLITQGGAQNEQFF
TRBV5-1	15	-	CASSTGGIEGETQYF
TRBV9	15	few	CASSVGGNSNQPQHF
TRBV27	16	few	CASSATSGGAGETQYF
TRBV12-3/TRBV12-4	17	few	CASSFSFTRTGRNEQFF
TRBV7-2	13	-	CASSFTGDDEQFF
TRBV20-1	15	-	CSAREDRGYSYEQYF
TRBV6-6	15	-	CASTLAGSGGNEQFF
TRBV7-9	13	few	CASSWDSYNEQFF
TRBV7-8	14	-	CASSLASGTDTQYF
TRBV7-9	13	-	CDSSSTGEGGYTF
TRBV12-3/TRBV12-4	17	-	CASRAGSRQGATGELFF
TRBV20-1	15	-	CSAPRLAGWYNEQFF
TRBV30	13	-	CAWAHETGTEAFF
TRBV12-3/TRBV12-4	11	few	CASSLVYEQFF
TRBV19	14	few	CASSIAGLDTEAFF
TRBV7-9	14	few	CASSFRQGAEGYTF
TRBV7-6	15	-	CASSEGTGTTYEQYF
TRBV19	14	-	CASRSVGSNQPQHF
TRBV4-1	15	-	CASSHSLRDVDTQYF
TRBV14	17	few	CASSQDIEGAGPYEQYF
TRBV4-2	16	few	CASSQDAAGVGNEQFF
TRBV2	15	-	CASTEVGQGSYEQYF
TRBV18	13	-	CASSPGSGETQYF
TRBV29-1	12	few	CSVVEDNTEAFF
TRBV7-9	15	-	CASSLAVGQKETQYF
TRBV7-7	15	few	CASSLVWQEGETQYF
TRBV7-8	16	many	CASTPGLAGSSYEQYF
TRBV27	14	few	CASRRTSGPYEQYF
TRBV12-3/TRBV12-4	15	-	CASTVPGSSNYGYTF
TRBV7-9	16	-	CASSFTQPVASYEQYF
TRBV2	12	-	CASSQMTGELFF
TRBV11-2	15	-	CASSFESGSTDTQYF
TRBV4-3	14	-	CASSPTENTGELFF
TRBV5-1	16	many	CASSLAGQGSYNEQFF
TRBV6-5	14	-	CASSLRGSNTEAFF
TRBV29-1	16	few	CSVEFVGRANYNEQFF
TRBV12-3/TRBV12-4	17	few	CASSFGTSGRPGNEQFF
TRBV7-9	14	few	CASSLGEGTYEQYF
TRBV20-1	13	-	CSARDLSAYGYTF
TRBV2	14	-	CASSGYGRTGELFF
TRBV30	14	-	CAWNRRGNKREQYF